Shown below are 24 T cell receptor beta chains from a single sample sequenced in a study of Ad26.COV2.S vaccination and SARS-CoV-2 variants. Some clones are missing from TCRdb's copy, which holds only in-frame ones; the method was immunoSEQ multiplex PCR. The top ten clones hold around 5.3% of a sample with about 350,000 clones, about 89% of them seen once. The treatment is: about 20 received Ad26.COV2.S at low or high dose, single or two shots; about 5 received placebo; per-sample allocation not given. All samples were drawn on day 63, counting from the first vaccine or placebo injection. Specimen: peripheral blood, collected in a trial of Ad26.COV2.S vaccine versus placebo. These receptors were obtained from a person aged 18 to 59 who received the Ad26.COV2.S COVID-19 vaccine or a placebo.

The V gene is TRBV9, the J gene TRBJ2-3, with 10 bases that match TRBD2. The CDR3 is 15 residues long. V lost 0 bases, J lost 6 bases, and 4 bases stayed unmatched. Germline loops: CDR1 SGDLS, CDR2 YYNGEE. This chain's CDR3 is CASSVGGTSVDTQYF. The CDR3, as DNA: TGTGCCAGCAGCGTAGGAGGGACTAGCGTCGATACGCAGTATTTT.

This sequence joins TRBV5-1 and TRBJ2-5, with TRBD2 identical over 9 bases. The trim removed 4 bases at V and 2 bases at J, leaving 6 bases unmatched. The CDR3 runs to 15 residues. In germline, CDR1 is SGHRS, CDR2 YFSETQ. CDR3 nucleotide sequence: TGCGCCAGCAGCACCCCTAGCGGGATGCAAGAGACCCAGTACTTC. This codes for CASSTPSGMQETQYF.

The gene calls are TRBV2 and TRBJ2-3; a weak D match, TRBD2 (6 bases). CDR1 and CDR2 (germline): SNHLY, FYNNEI. The CDR3 contains 13 residues. Trimming removed 6 bases at V and 6 bases at J, with 13 bases between. The CDR3 coding sequence is TGTGCCAGCAGGCTAGAGCGGGCGGATACGCAGTATTTT. This codes for CASRLERADTQYF.

This chain joins TRBV30 and TRBJ2-6; 7 bases line up with TRBD1. This CDR3 is built from 14 residues. Losses at the gene ends were 5 bases for V and 1 base for J; bases not matched to a gene: 2. Germline V gene sequence: CDR1 GTSNPN, CDR2 SVGIG (reference sequence). CDR3 sequence reads: CAWRQGSGANVLTF. CDR3 nucleotides: TGTGCCTGGCGACAGGGTTCTGGGGCCAACGTCCTGACTTTC.

The chain has TRBV7-8 and TRBJ2-2; D is tentatively TRBD1 or TRBD2 (6 bases each). Germline V CDR1 and CDR2: SGHVS, FQNEAQ. V shed 1 base and J shed 0 bases, with 9 bases lying between them. The CDR3 runs 16 residues. The CDR3 sequence is CASSLVGGTNTGELFF. Written as DNA, the CDR3 is TGTGCCAGCAGCTTAGTAGGGGGGACGAACACCGGGGAGCTGTTTTTT.

The chain recombines TRBV4-3 with TRBJ2-5; 8 nucleotides align to TRBD1. CDR3 length equals 16 residues. Trimming took 1 base from V and 5 from J; bases not matched to a gene: 9. Germline V gene lookup returns CDR1 LGHNA and CDR2 YSLEER. In DNA form, the CDR3 reads TGCGCCAGCAGCCAAGGGGCAGGGGGCTTCGGCGAGACCCAGTACTTC. This encodes CASSQGAGGFGETQYF.

This rearrangement joins TRBV19 to TRBJ1-6; D unresolved. This CDR3 spans 14 amino acids. Per the germline V gene, CDR1 is LNHDA and CDR2 is SQIVND (reference sequence). V was shortened by 6 bases and J by 8 bases, with 14 bases between the two germline ends. The DNA of the CDR3 is TGTGCCAGTAGCGTTGGGCAGAACTATTCACCCCTCCACTTT. The encoded protein is CASSVGQNYSPLHF.

The chain recombines TRBV7-9 with TRBJ1-1; D gene ambiguous. Trimming took off 5 bases at V and 6 bases at J, with 16 bases between the two ends. CDR3 size: 14 residues. CDR1 and CDR2 (germline): SEHNR, FQNEAQ (reference sequence). The CDR3 here is CASSAPGAVAEAFF. In DNA form, the CDR3 reads TGTGCCAGCAGCGCTCCCGGAGCAGTGGCTGAAGCTTTCTTT.

This clone was picked up one time. The chain joins TRBV4-3 to TRBJ1-2, with 10 bases aligning to TRBD1. Unmatched junction bases numbered 5, after V lost 0 bases and J lost 4 bases. The CDR3 loop spans 16 amino acids. Germline CDR1 LGHNA, CDR2 YSLEER. The CDR3 DNA reads as TGCGCCAGCAGCCAAGATTTGGGACAGGGGCCCTATGGCTACACCTTC. Protein sequence: CASSQDLGQGPYGYTF.

In this sample, this clone turned up once. The J gene is TRBJ1-5, the V gene TRBV30; D is ambiguous. The CDR3 contains 14 residues. Germline V CDR1 and CDR2: GTSNPN, SVGIG (reference sequence). Trimming stripped 2 bases from V and 2 bases from J, with 10 bases between. CDR3 sequence (DNA): TGTGCCTGGAGTTCCGGGGAACGCAATCAGCCCCAGCATTTT. Translating it yields CAWSSGERNQPQHF. Complete variable domain (other parts from reference TRBV30 and TRBJ1-5): SQTIHQWPATLVQPVGSPLSLECTVEGTSNPNLYWYRQAAGRGLQLLFYSVGIGQISSEVPQNLSASRPQDRQFILSSKKLLLSDSGFYLCAWSSGERNQPQHFGDGTRLSIL.

V and J are TRBV27 and TRBJ2-1; D is tentatively TRBD1 or TRBD2 (5 bases each). The CDR3 consists of 16 residues. Trimming cost V 1 base and J 2 bases, with 12 bases left between them. Germline V gene data show CDR1 as MNHEY and CDR2 as SMNVEV (reference sequence). CDR3 region: CASSLFVGDPYNEQFF. CDR3 nucleotide sequence: TGTGCCAGCAGTTTATTCGTAGGGGACCCCTACAATGAGCAGTTCTTC.

The chain joins TRBV19 to TRBJ1-1, with D hard to call. Trimming left V 5 bases short and J 0 bases short, with 16 bases between. The CDR3 contains 16 residues. Germline V lookup: CDR1 LNHDA, CDR2 SQIVND (reference sequence). CDR3 DNA sequence: TGTGCCAGTAGTCCCTCATCCCGGACGTTGAACACTGAAGCTTTCTTT. Its protein is CASSPSSRTLNTEAFF.

This clone was observed a few times. This sample includes further DNA sequences coding for the same CDR3. This rearrangement joins TRBV6-5 to TRBJ1-5; 9 bases agree with TRBD1. The CDR3 length is 15 residues. The germline gives CDR1 MNHEY, CDR2 SVGAGI. V gave up 5 bases and J gave up 7 bases; unmatched junction bases: 9. CDR3 sequence (DNA): TGTGCCAGCAGTCCGACAGGGGGTGGTGGGCAGCCCCAGCATTTT. Translated: CASSPTGGGGQPQHF.

The chain has TRBV7-2 and TRBJ2-3; D might be TRBD1 or TRBD2, each matching 6 bases. Germline V gene sequence: CDR1 SGHTA, CDR2 FQGNSA. Trimming removed 2 bases from V and 4 bases from J, with 10 bases in between. The CDR3 length is 14 residues. CDR3 nucleotide sequence: TGTGCCAGCAGCTTATCAGGGGAGGCAGATACGCAGTATTTT. Its translation is CASSLSGEADTQYF.

The rearrangement uses TRBV7-2 and TRBJ2-3; no reliable D call. Germline loops: CDR1 SGHTA, CDR2 FQGNSA. The CDR3 is 14 amino acids. V shed 3 bases and J shed 2 bases, with 9 bases lying between them. CDR3 bases: TGTGCCAGCAGCTTTCCCCGTTCCACAGATACGCAGTATTTT. This translates into CASSFPRSTDTQYF.

The J gene is TRBJ2-6, the V gene TRBV28; D is undetermined. The CDR3 has 15 amino acids. Deletions cut 3 bases from V and 0 bases from J, with 6 bases between. Germline V gene sequence: CDR1 MDHEN, CDR2 SYDVKM. The chain's CDR3 is CASSLVGSGANVLTF. In nucleotides, the CDR3 is TGTGCCAGCAGTTTGGTGGGCTCTGGGGCCAACGTCCTGACTTTC.

The rearrangement links TRBV7-2 to TRBJ1-5, with 9 bases lining up with TRBD1. CDR3 size: 15 residues. Germline V gives CDR1 SGHTA, CDR2 FQGNSA. Losses at the gene ends were 5 bases for V and 6 bases for J; bases not matched to a gene: 8. The CDR3 sequence: CASSTAGGQGQPQHF. The CDR3 DNA follows: TGTGCCAGCAGCACGGCGGGGGGACAGGGTCAGCCCCAGCATTTT. The variable domain in full, completed from reference TRBV7-2 and TRBJ1-5, reads GAGVSQSPSNKVTEKGKDVELRCDPISGHTALYWYRQSLGQGLEFLIYFQGNSAPDKSGLPSDRFSAERTGGSVSTLTIQRTQQEDSAVYLCASSTAGGQGQPQHFGDGTRLSIL.

The V and J genes are TRBV2 and TRBJ2-7; D unclear. Germline V gene data show CDR1 as SNHLY and CDR2 as FYNNEI. Between the trimmed V and J ends, which lost 1 base and 6 bases, there was a span of 10 bases. The CDR3 consists of 13 residues. The CDR3 nucleotides read TGTGCCAGCAGTGAAGGGCCCCACCTCGAGCAGTACTTC. Translation gives CASSEGPHLEQYF.

This clone was observed a single time. V gene TRBV5-5 combines with J gene TRBJ2-1; tentatively, D is TRBD2 (6 bases). With 0 bases removed from V and 9 bases from J, the gap between germline ends came to 10 bases. The CDR3 consists of 13 residues. In germline, CDR1 is SGHKS, CDR2 YYEKEE (reference sequence). The DNA for the CDR3 is TGTGCCAGCAGCTTGGTGGAGGGCATTGAGCAGTTCTTC. It encodes CASSLVEGIEQFF.

This clone was observed a handful of times. For the CDR3, the DNA is TGTGCCAGCAGCTTAGCGCAGGGGGCCTCACCCCTCCACTTT. This encodes CASSLAQGASPLHF. The V and J genes are TRBV7-6 and TRBJ1-6; 8 bases align to TRBD1. The CDR3 loop spans 14 amino acids. V shed 0 bases and J 10 bases; nucleotides not matched to a gene: 2. Germline-derived CDR1 and CDR2 are SGHVS and FNYEAQ.

The CDR3 reads CASSQTGGTGELFF. CDR3 nucleotide sequence: TGTGCCAGCAGCCAGACAGGGGGCACCGGGGAGCTGTTTTTT. The V and J genes are TRBV27 and TRBJ2-2; 9 bases agree with TRBD1. The CDR3 covers 14 residues. Germline loops: CDR1 MNHEY, CDR2 SMNVEV (reference sequence). The V and J ends lost 6 bases and 4 bases, in that order; junction bases with no gene match: 3.

The J gene is TRBJ2-7, the V gene TRBV2, with 9 bases lining up with TRBD1. This CDR3 is built from 16 residues. CDR1 is SNHLY, CDR2 FYNNEI, per germline. J gave up 2 bases and V 2 bases, and 7 bases lay outside the gene matches. Here the CDR3 reads CASSEFGGTGPYEQYF. In DNA, the CDR3 is TGTGCCAGCAGTGAATTTGGGGGGACAGGGCCCTACGAGCAGTACTTC.

This chain joins TRBV4-3 and TRBJ1-2, with unresolved D. The V gene's germline CDR1 is LGHNA and CDR2 YSLEER. Trimming pared 2 bases from V and 7 bases from J, leaving 14 bases between. CDR3 size: 14 residues. The DNA for the CDR3 is TGCGCCAGCAGCCAAACCCGGGTAGCCGGTGGCTACACCTTC. It is translated as CASSQTRVAGGYTF.

V gene TRBV3-1 (or the pseudogene TRBV3-2) combines with J gene TRBJ2-3, with TRBD2 identical over 16 bases. J gave up 3 bases and V 4 bases, and 1 base lay outside the gene matches. CDR1 and CDR2 (germline): LGHDT, YNNKEL (reference sequence). The CDR3 runs to 16 residues. The CDR3, as DNA: TGTGCCAGCAGCCTGGGACTAGCGGGAGGGACAGATACGCAGTATTTT. Amino acid sequence: CASSLGLAGGTDTQYF.